The 3 T cell receptor beta chains listed next were all sequenced from one sample in a study of cytomegalovirus exposure and HLA in healthy donors. With 60 Vbeta and 13 Jbeta primers, the PCR was carried out. Generated by immunoSEQ multiplex PCR, the TCRdb table keeps only in-frame clones and is missing some. The sample yields some 83,000 clones, about 69% seen once. Specimen: PBMCs. The receptors here all came from a man between 60 and 70 years old in good health and CMV-seronegative.

The CDR3 nucleotides read TGTGCCAGCAGCTTGGAGGGGTGGGACGAGCAGTACTTC. It codes for CASSLEGWDEQYF. The V call is TRBV5-4, the J call TRBJ2-7; D might be TRBD1 (5 bases). The CDR3 covers 13 residues. V lost 0 bases, J lost 5 bases, and 9 bases lay in between. Germline V gives CDR1 SGHNT, CDR2 YYREEE (reference sequence).

With respect to this clone: The junction differs from germline at one of its ends, possibly a read error. The J gene is TRBJ2-3, the V gene TRBV7-7; D uncertain. The germline V gene has CDR1 SSHAT and CDR2 FNYEAQ (reference sequence). The CDR3 length is 14 residues. CDR3 loop: CASSMGPPTDTQYF. The CDR3 bases are TGTGCTAGCAGCATGGGCCCCCCAACAGATACGCAGTATTTT.

The chain couples TRBV6-4 to TRBJ2-5, with 11 positions matching TRBD2. V lost 5 bases and J lost 4; bases outside the gene matches: 6. The germline V gene has CDR1 MRHNA and CDR2 SNTAGT. CDR3 length equals 15 residues. The CDR3 region is CASSRLAGTLETQYF. DNA for the CDR3: TGTGCCAGCAGTCGACTAGCGGGGACCCTAGAGACCCAGTACTTC.